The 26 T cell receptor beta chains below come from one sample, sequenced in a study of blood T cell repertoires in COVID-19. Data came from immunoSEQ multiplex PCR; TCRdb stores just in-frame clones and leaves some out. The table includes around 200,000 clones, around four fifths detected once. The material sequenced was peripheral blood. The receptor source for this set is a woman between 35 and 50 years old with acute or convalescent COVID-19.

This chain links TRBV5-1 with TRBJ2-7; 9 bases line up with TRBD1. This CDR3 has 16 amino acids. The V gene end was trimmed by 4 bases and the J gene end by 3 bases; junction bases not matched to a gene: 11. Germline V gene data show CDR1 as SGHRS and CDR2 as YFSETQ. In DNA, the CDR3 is TGCGCCAGCAGCCCGTGGGGGACAGGGTGGGACTACGAGCAGTACTTC. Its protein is CASSPWGTGWDYEQYF.

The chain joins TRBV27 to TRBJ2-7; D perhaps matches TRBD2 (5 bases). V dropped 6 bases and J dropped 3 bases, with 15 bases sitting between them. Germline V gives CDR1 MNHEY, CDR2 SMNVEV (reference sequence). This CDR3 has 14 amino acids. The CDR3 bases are TGTGCCAGCAGACTTCTGAGCGGCATCTACGAGCAGTACTTC. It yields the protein CASRLLSGIYEQYF.

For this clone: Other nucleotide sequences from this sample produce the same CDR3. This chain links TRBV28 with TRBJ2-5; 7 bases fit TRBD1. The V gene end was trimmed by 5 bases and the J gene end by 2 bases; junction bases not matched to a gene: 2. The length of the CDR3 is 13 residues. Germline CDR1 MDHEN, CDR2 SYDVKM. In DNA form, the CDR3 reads TGTGCCAGCAGTCCGGGACAGCAAGAGACCCAGTACTTC. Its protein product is CASSPGQQETQYF.

The CDR3 nucleotides are TGTGCCAGCAAAACCAACAGAGCAACTAATGAAAAACTGTTTTTT. Its protein product is CASKTNRATNEKLFF. This sequence joins TRBV6-5 and TRBJ1-4; no firm D call. The germline CDR1 and CDR2 sequences are MNHEY and SVGAGI. Trimming cost V 7 bases and J 0 bases, with 12 bases left between them. This CDR3 has 15 amino acids.

CDR3 nucleotide sequence: TGTGCCAGCAGCCAACTTAAGGCGGCAGGGAATGAAAAACTGTTTTTT. Protein sequence: CASSQLKAAGNEKLFF. J is TRBJ1-4 and V is TRBV4-2; a possible D gene is TRBD1 (5 bases). Trimming removed 2 bases from V and 5 bases from J, with 15 bases in between. The CDR3 is 16 amino acids. Germline V gives CDR1 LGHNA, CDR2 YNFKEQ.

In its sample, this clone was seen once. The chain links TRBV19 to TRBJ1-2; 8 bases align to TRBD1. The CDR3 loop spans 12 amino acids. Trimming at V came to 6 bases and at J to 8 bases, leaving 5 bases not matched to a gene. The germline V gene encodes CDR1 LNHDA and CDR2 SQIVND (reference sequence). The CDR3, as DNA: TGTGCCAGTAGCCAGGGGGCAAGGGGCTACACCTTC. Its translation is CASSQGARGYTF.

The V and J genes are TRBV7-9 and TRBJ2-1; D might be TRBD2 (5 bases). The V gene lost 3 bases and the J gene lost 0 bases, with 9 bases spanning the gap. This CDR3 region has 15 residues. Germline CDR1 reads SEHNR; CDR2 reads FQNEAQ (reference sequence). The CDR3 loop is CASSLRGFSYNEQFF. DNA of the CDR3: TGTGCCAGCAGCTTGAGAGGGTTCTCCTACAATGAGCAGTTCTTC. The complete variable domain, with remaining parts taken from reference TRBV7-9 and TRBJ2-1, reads DTGVSQNPRHKITKRGQNVTFRCDPISEHNRLYWYRQTLGQGPEFLTYFQNEAQLEKSRLLSDRFSAERPKGSFSTLEIQRTEQGDSAMYLCASSLRGFSYNEQFFGPGTRLTVL.

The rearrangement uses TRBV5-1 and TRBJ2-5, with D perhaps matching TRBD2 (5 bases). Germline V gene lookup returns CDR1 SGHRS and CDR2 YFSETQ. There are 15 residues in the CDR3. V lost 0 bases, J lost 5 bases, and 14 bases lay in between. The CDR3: CASSLVRGVFETQYF. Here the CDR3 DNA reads TGCGCCAGCAGCTTGGTTCGGGGTGTATTTGAGACCCAGTACTTC. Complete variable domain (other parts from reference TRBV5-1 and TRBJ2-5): KAGVTQTPRYLIKTRGQQVTLSCSPISGHRSVSWYQQTPGQGLQFLFEYFSETQRNKGNFPGRFSGRQFSNSRSEMNVSTLELGDSALYLCASSLVRGVFETQYFGPGTRLLVL.

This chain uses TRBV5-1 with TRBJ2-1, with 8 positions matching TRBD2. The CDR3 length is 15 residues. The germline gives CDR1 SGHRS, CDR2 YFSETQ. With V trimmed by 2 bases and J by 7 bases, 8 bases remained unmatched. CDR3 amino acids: CASSFGLAGFNEQFF. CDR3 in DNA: TGCGCCAGCAGCTTCGGGCTAGCGGGTTTTAATGAGCAGTTCTTC.

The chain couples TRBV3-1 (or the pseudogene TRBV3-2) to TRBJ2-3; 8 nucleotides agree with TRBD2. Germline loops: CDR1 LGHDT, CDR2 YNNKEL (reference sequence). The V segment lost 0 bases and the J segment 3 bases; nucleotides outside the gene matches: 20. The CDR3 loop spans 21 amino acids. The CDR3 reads CASSQDPRTQTAGAWTDTQYF. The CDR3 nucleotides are TGTGCCAGCAGCCAAGACCCAAGGACACAAACAGCGGGAGCTTGGACAGATACGCAGTATTTT.

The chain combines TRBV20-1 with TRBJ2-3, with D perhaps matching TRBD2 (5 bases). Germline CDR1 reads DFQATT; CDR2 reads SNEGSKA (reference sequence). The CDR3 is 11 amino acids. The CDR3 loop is CRAGPPHTQYF. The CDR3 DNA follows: TGCAGGGCGGGTCCCCCCCATACGCAGTATTTT.

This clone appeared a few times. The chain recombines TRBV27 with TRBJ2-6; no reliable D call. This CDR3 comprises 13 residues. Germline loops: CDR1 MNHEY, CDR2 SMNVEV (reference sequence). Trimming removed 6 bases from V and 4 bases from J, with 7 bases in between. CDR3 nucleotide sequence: TGTGCCAGCAGCTTGCGGGGGGCCAACGTCCTGACTTTC. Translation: CASSLRGANVLTF.

The chain's CDR3 is CASSRPGTGWGTEAFF. The CDR3 region has the DNA TGTGCCAGCTCACGTCCCGGGACAGGGTGGGGCACTGAAGCTTTCTTT. The chain is built from TRBV18 and TRBJ1-1, with 9 nucleotides matching TRBD1. The CDR3 is 16 amino acids. Germline CDR1 reads KGHSH; CDR2 reads LQKENI. V lost 4 bases to trimming and J lost 4 bases; unmatched junction nucleotides: 10.

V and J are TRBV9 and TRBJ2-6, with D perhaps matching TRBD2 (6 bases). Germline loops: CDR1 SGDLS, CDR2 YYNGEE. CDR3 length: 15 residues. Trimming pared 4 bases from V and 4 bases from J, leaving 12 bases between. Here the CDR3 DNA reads TGTGCCAGCAGCCGGAGGGGTGTAGGGGCCAACGTCCTGACTTTC. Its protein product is CASSRRGVGANVLTF.

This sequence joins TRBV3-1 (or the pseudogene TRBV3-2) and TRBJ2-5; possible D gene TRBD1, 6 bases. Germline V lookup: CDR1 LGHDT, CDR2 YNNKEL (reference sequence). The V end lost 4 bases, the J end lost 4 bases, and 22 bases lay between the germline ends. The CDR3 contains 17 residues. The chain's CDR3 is CASSPPRQWGPPETQYF. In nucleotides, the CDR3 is TGTGCCAGCAGCCCCCCCCGTCAGTGGGGGCCACCAGAGACCCAGTACTTC.

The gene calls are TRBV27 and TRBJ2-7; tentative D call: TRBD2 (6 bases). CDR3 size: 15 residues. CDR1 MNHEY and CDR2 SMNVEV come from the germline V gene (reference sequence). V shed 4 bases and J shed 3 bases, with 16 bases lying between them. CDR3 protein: CASSWAGGPGYEQYF. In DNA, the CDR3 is TGTGCCAGCAGTTGGGCAGGAGGGCCCGGCTACGAGCAGTACTTC.

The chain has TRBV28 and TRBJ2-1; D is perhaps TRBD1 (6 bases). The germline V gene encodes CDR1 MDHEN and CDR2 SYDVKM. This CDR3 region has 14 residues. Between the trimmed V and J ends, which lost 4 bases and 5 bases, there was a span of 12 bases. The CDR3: CASSSGTPNNEQFF. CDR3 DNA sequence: TGTGCCAGCAGTTCCGGGACACCGAACAATGAGCAGTTCTTC.

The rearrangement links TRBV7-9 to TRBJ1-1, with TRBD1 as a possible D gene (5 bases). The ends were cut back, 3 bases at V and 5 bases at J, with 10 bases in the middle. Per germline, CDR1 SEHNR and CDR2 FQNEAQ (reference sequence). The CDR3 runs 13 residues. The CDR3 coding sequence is TGTGCCAGCAGCTTCCTCCAGGGTACTGAAGCTTTCTTT. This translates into CASSFLQGTEAFF. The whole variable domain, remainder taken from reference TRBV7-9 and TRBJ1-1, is DTGVSQNPRHKITKRGQNVTFRCDPISEHNRLYWYRQTLGQGPEFLTYFQNEAQLEKSRLLSDRFSAERPKGSFSTLEIQRTEQGDSAMYLCASSFLQGTEAFFGQGTRLTVV.

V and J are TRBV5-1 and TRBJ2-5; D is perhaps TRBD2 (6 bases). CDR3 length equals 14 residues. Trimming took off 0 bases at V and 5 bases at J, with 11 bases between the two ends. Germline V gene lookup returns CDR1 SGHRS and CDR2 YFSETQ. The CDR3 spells CASSLVLASETQYF. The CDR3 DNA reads TGCGCCAGCAGCTTGGTACTAGCTTCGGAGACCCAGTACTTC.

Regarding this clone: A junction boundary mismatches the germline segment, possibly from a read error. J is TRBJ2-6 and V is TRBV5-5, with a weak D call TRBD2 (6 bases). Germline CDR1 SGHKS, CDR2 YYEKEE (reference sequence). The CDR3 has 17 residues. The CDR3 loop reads CASRLAGSLAGANVLTF. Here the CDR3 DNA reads TGTGCCAGCAGGTTGGCGGGGTCCCTGGCTGGGGCCAACGTCCTGACTTTC.

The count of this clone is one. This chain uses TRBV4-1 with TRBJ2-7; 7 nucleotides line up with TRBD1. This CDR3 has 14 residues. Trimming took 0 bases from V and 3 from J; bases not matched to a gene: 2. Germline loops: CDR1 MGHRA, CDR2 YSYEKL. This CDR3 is CASSQDPGGYEQYF. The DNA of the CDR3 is TGCGCCAGCAGCCAAGATCCAGGGGGCTACGAGCAGTACTTC.

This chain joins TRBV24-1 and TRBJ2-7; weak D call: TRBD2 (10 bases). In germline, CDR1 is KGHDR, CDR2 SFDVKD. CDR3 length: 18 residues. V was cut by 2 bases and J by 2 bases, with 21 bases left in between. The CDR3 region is CATSDSGQGTSGTYEQYF. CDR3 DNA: TGTGCCACCAGTGATTCGGGACAGGGAACTAGCGGGACCTACGAGCAGTACTTC.

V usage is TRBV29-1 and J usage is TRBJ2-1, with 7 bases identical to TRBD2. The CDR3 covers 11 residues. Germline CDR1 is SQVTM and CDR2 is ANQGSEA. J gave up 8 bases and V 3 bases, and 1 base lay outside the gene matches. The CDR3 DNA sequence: TGCAGCGTTGACCGGGGGGATGAGCAGTTCTTC. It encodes CSVDRGDEQFF.

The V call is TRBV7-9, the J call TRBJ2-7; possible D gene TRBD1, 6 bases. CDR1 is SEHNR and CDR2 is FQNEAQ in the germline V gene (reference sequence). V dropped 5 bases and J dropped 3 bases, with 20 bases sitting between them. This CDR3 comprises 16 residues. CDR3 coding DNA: TGTGCCAGCAGCCGCCCGCCGGGACAACTACACTACGAGCAGTACTTC. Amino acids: CASSRPPGQLHYEQYF.

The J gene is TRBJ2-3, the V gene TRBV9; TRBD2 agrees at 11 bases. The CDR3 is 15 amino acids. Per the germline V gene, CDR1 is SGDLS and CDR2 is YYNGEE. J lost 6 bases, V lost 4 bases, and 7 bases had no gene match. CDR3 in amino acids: CASSSQTSGMDTQYF. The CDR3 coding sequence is TGTGCCAGCAGCTCACAGACTAGCGGGATGGATACGCAGTATTTT.

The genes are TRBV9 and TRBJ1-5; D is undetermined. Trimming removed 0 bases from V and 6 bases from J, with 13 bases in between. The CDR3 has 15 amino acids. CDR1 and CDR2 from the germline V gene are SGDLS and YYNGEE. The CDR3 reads CASSVAPVIGQPQHF. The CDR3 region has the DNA TGTGCCAGCAGCGTAGCTCCGGTGATCGGTCAGCCCCAGCATTTT.